This T cell receptor beta chain stems from a study of brain T cells in children with intractable seizures. The data were produced by immunoSEQ multiplex PCR, yet TCRdb's version contains in-frame clones alone and is incomplete. Of about 340,000 clones in the sample, about 93% were seen once. The CDR3 has 14 amino acids. Germline V lookup: CDR1 SQVTM, CDR2 ANQGSEA. V shed 7 bases, J shed 1 base, and the junction held 5 bases outside the gene matches. Indicated time point: blood from clinic visit 5 months post-surgery; TSC patient then seizure free. The genes are TRBV29-1 and TRBJ2-5, with 11 bases lining up with TRBD2. The starting material was peripheral blood, obtained less than 6 months after surgery. The TCR comes from a boy less than two years old with tuberous sclerosis and intractable seizures. The CDR3 loop reads CSERLAGTQETQYF. Here the CDR3 DNA reads TGCAGCGAACGACTAGCGGGGACCCAAGAGACCCAGTACTTC.